These 25 T cell receptor beta chains were sequenced from one sample in a study of blood T cell repertoires in COVID-19. Method: immunoSEQ multiplex PCR; TCRdb's copy keeps in-frame clones and lacks some. The sample records approximately 100,000 clones, about nine tenths being singletons. The sequenced material came from peripheral blood. These receptors originate from a woman of 80 years or more in a cohort sampled during active COVID-19.

Notes on this clone: The DNA is omitted, as the CDR3 cannot be located on it reliably, and the CDR3 follows TCRdb's listing. The rearrangement joins TRBV19 to TRBJ1-2. With termini counted, the CDR3 has 14 amino acids. The germline gives CDR1 LNHDA, CDR2 SQIVND (reference sequence). The CDR3 sequence is CATSTSGTNYGYTF.

The chain employs TRBV27 and TRBJ1-5; D possibly corresponds to TRBD1 (5 bases). The germline V gene encodes CDR1 MNHEY and CDR2 SMNVEV (reference sequence). This CDR3 comprises 16 residues. V lost 3 bases, J lost 6 bases, and 18 bases lay in between. The CDR3 reads CASSLFSDFRGQPQHF. CDR3 nucleotide sequence: TGTGCCAGCAGTTTGTTTTCAGATTTTAGGGGTCAGCCCCAGCATTTT.

The rearrangement joins TRBV24-1 to TRBJ1-5; 9 bases are shared with TRBD1. The ends lost 7 bases at V and 6 bases at J; junction bases unmatched: 9. This CDR3 comprises 15 residues. Per the germline V gene, CDR1 is KGHDR and CDR2 is SFDVKD. The CDR3 region is CATRSSGTGFQPQHF. The CDR3 nucleotides are TGTGCCACCAGATCGTCCGGGACAGGGTTTCAGCCCCAGCATTTT.

V is TRBV28 and J is TRBJ1-2; TRBD1 aligns across 7 bases. The germline V gene has CDR1 MDHEN and CDR2 SYDVKM. The J segment lost 2 bases and the V segment lost 6 bases, leaving 3 bases of the junction unmatched. CDR3 length equals 13 residues. The CDR3 bases are TGTGCCAGCAGCCTACAGGGGAACTATGGCTACACCTTC. Translating gives CASSLQGNYGYTF.

This clone was found once. V gene TRBV5-1 combines with J gene TRBJ2-1; TRBD1 agrees at 9 bases. Germline CDR1 SGHRS, CDR2 YFSETQ. The CDR3 sequence is 15 residues long. The V segment lost 3 bases and the J segment 5 bases; nucleotides outside the gene matches: 6. This CDR3 reads CASSWGDRADNEQFF. CDR3 in DNA: TGCGCCAGCAGCTGGGGGGACAGGGCTGACAATGAGCAGTTCTTC.

This clone was picked up a small number of times. This chain joins TRBV28 and TRBJ1-5, with a possible D match to TRBD1 (5 bases). The V end lost 3 bases, the J end lost 0 bases, and 12 bases lay between the germline ends. This CDR3 comprises 16 residues. In germline, CDR1 is MDHEN, CDR2 SYDVKM. The CDR3 DNA sequence: TGTGCCAGCAGTTTCTCGACAGCTTATAGCAATCAGCCCCAGCATTTT. It specifies CASSFSTAYSNQPQHF.

The chain uses TRBV7-8 and TRBJ2-1; 12 nucleotides agree with TRBD2. Germline-derived CDR1 and CDR2 are SGHVS and FQNEAQ. This CDR3 contains 20 residues. V lost 1 base, J lost 5 bases, and 15 bases stayed unmatched. CDR3 sequence: CASSLVPSGGAGSPNNEQFF. The CDR3 DNA reads TGTGCCAGCAGCTTAGTCCCTAGCGGGGGGGCAGGGTCGCCCAACAATGAGCAGTTCTTC.

On this clone itself: The same CDR3 also results from other DNA sequences found in this sample. J is TRBJ2-7 and V is TRBV28; no firm D call. V was cut by 5 bases and J by 4 bases, with 6 bases left in between. CDR1 and CDR2 from the germline V gene are MDHEN and SYDVKM. The CDR3 extends over 11 amino acids. CDR3 sequence: CASSPLYEQYF. CDR3 coding DNA: TGTGCCAGCAGTCCCTTGTACGAGCAGTACTTC.

DNA for the CDR3: TGTGCCATCAGTGGCCGGGACAGGAATTCACCCCTCCACTTT. Translation: CAISGRDRNSPLHF. This chain connects TRBV10-3 to TRBJ1-6, with 8 bases fitting TRBD1. This CDR3 has 14 residues. V lost 4 bases and J lost 7; bases outside the gene matches: 3. The germline CDR1 and CDR2 sequences are ENHRY and SYGVKD.

This chain connects TRBV28 to TRBJ1-4; D is perhaps TRBD1 (5 bases). The germline V gene encodes CDR1 MDHEN and CDR2 SYDVKM. CDR3 length equals 12 residues. Trimming removed 2 bases at V and 11 bases at J, with 9 bases between. In DNA form, the CDR3 reads TGTGCCAGCAGTTTAGGAGGGGCGAAACTGTTTTTT. Its protein is CASSLGGAKLFF.

The V gene is TRBV3-1 (or the pseudogene TRBV3-2), the J gene TRBJ1-2; 8 bases are a match to TRBD1. V lost 4 bases to trimming and J lost 4 bases; unmatched junction nucleotides: 5. CDR1 and CDR2 from the germline V gene are LGHDT and YNNKEL (reference sequence). The CDR3 is 14 amino acids. The CDR3 loop is CASSLGQGGYGYTF. CDR3 DNA: TGTGCCAGCAGCCTCGGACAGGGAGGCTATGGCTACACCTTC.

The rearrangement joins TRBV11-2 to TRBJ2-7; 11 nucleotides line up with TRBD1. Germline CDR1 is SGHAT and CDR2 is FQNNGV. V trimming: 0 bases; J trimming: 1 base; junction bases outside the gene matches: 8. CDR3 length: 18 residues. In nucleotides, the CDR3 is TGTGCCAGCAGCTTAGATAGGACAGGGGGCGGAAGGTCCTACGAGCAGTACTTC. Protein sequence: CASSLDRTGGGRSYEQYF.

The rearrangement joins TRBV28 to TRBJ2-2; 8 positions agree with TRBD1. CDR3 length equals 15 residues. Germline trimming cut 5 bases from V and 5 bases from J; bases unmatched to any gene: 7. Looked up from germline, CDR1 is MDHEN and CDR2 is SYDVKM. Written as DNA, the CDR3 is TGTGCCAGCAGTCCGTGGACAGGGACGACCGGGGAGCTGTTTTTT. Translation: CASSPWTGTTGELFF.

The V and J genes are TRBV5-1 and TRBJ1-1, with D perhaps matching TRBD1 (5 bases). This CDR3 has 17 amino acids. Germline V gene data show CDR1 as SGHRS and CDR2 as YFSETQ. Trimming stripped 4 bases from V and 0 bases from J, with 19 bases between. In DNA form, the CDR3 reads TGCGCCAGCAGCCCTTTCCCGACAGCGAATCTGAACACTGAAGCTTTCTTT. Translated: CASSPFPTANLNTEAFF. Full variable domain (rest looked up from reference TRBV5-1 and TRBJ1-1): KAGVTQTPRYLIKTRGQQVTLSCSPISGHRSVSWYQQTPGQGLQFLFEYFSETQRNKGNFPGRFSGRQFSNSRSEMNVSTLELGDSALYLCASSPFPTANLNTEAFFGQGTRLTVV.

This chain connects TRBV10-1 to TRBJ2-5; D is ambiguous. The CDR3 is made up of 14 amino acids. Germline CDR1 reads WNHNN; CDR2 reads SYGVQD (reference sequence). V lost 0 bases and J lost 2, with 7 bases in between. The CDR3 sequence is CASSESTGQETQYF. The CDR3 DNA follows: TGCGCCAGCAGTGAGTCGACCGGGCAAGAGACCCAGTACTTC.

CDR3 sequence reads: CASSRGNNSPLHF. The CDR3 nucleotides are TGTGCCAGTAGTCGGGGTAATAATTCACCCCTCCACTTT. This chain connects TRBV19 to TRBJ1-6; no clear D. Germline CDR1 reads LNHDA; CDR2 reads SQIVND (reference sequence). Between the trimmed V and J ends, which lost 5 bases and 5 bases, there was a span of 7 bases. The CDR3 length is 13 residues.

The CDR3 DNA sequence: TGTGCCAATTATACCGGGACAGGATCGTATAATTCACCCCTCCACTTT. Residues: CANYTGTGSYNSPLHF. The gene calls are TRBV25-1 and TRBJ1-6; TRBD1 matches at 8 bases. The V and J ends lost 10 bases and 4 bases, in that order; junction bases with no gene match: 12. The V gene's germline CDR1 is MGHDK and CDR2 SYGVNS. This CDR3 is built from 16 residues.

This chain links TRBV29-1 with TRBJ1-2; D is undetermined. The CDR3 extends over 11 amino acids. V lost 7 bases and J lost 3, with 9 bases in between. Germline loops: CDR1 SQVTM, CDR2 ANQGSEA. This CDR3 reads CSASFYYGYTF. In DNA form, the CDR3 reads TGCAGCGCTTCCTTCTACTATGGCTACACCTTC.

The gene calls are TRBV6-4 and TRBJ2-2, with 8 positions matching TRBD1. With 4 bases clipped from V and 6 bases from J, the junction kept 4 bases outside the gene matches. Germline V gene data show CDR1 as MRHNA and CDR2 as SNTAGT. The CDR3 covers 14 residues. The CDR3 region has the DNA TGTGCCAGCAGTGCGGGACAGGCGGCCGGGGAGCTGTTTTTT. Translation gives CASSAGQAAGELFF.

The J gene is TRBJ1-1, the V gene TRBV5-1; 7 nucleotides match TRBD1. CDR3 length: 13 residues. The V segment lost 6 bases and the J segment 1 base; nucleotides outside the gene matches: 3. Germline V CDR1 and CDR2: SGHRS, YFSETQ. CDR3 sequence: CASTTGANTEAFF. As DNA, the CDR3 is TGCGCCAGCACCACAGGGGCGAACACTGAAGCTTTCTTT.

The chain combines TRBV7-2 with TRBJ1-2; 9 nucleotides align to TRBD1. The germline CDR1 and CDR2 sequences are SGHTA and FQGNSA. The J segment lost 7 bases and the V segment lost 5 bases, leaving 8 bases of the junction unmatched. This CDR3 is 14 amino acids long. For the CDR3, the DNA is TGTGCCAGCAGCCTGGACAGGGGATTCGGTGGCTACACCTTC. This sequence encodes CASSLDRGFGGYTF.

The rearrangement links TRBV2 to TRBJ1-5; possible D gene TRBD1, 5 bases. In germline, CDR1 is SNHLY, CDR2 FYNNEI. Trimming removed 6 bases from V and 5 bases from J, with 14 bases in between. The CDR3 runs to 14 residues. CDR3 coding DNA: TGTGCCAGCAGGGGGGAGGGATCTCATCAGCCCCAGCATTTT. This translates into CASRGEGSHQPQHF.

The V call is TRBV5-4, the J call TRBJ2-1, with D maybe TRBD2 (5 bases). Germline CDR1 is SGHNT and CDR2 is YYREEE (reference sequence). This CDR3 is built from 15 residues. V dropped 0 bases and J dropped 0 bases, with 7 bases sitting between them. In DNA form, the CDR3 reads TGTGCCAGCAGCTTGGAAGGGAGCTCCTACAATGAGCAGTTCTTC. It is translated as CASSLEGSSYNEQFF.

J is TRBJ1-6 and V is TRBV6-1; TRBD1 matches 7 bases. Trimming took 0 bases from V and 7 from J; bases not matched to a gene: 3. The CDR3 loop spans 15 amino acids. CDR1 and CDR2 (germline): MNHNS, SASEGT. The CDR3 nucleotides read TGTGCCAGCAGTGAAGCAGTCAGGGGGAATTCACCCCTCCACTTT. Amino acid sequence: CASSEAVRGNSPLHF.

The rearrangement links TRBV28 to TRBJ1-2; 10 bases fit TRBD1. The CDR3 loop spans 14 amino acids. The junction had 5 bases not matched to a gene; V was cut back by 6 bases and J by 4 bases. CDR1 is MDHEN, CDR2 SYDVKM, per germline. The CDR3 DNA sequence: TGTGCCAGCAGCTCGGGACAGGGGACCTATGGCTACACCTTC. Its protein is CASSSGQGTYGYTF.